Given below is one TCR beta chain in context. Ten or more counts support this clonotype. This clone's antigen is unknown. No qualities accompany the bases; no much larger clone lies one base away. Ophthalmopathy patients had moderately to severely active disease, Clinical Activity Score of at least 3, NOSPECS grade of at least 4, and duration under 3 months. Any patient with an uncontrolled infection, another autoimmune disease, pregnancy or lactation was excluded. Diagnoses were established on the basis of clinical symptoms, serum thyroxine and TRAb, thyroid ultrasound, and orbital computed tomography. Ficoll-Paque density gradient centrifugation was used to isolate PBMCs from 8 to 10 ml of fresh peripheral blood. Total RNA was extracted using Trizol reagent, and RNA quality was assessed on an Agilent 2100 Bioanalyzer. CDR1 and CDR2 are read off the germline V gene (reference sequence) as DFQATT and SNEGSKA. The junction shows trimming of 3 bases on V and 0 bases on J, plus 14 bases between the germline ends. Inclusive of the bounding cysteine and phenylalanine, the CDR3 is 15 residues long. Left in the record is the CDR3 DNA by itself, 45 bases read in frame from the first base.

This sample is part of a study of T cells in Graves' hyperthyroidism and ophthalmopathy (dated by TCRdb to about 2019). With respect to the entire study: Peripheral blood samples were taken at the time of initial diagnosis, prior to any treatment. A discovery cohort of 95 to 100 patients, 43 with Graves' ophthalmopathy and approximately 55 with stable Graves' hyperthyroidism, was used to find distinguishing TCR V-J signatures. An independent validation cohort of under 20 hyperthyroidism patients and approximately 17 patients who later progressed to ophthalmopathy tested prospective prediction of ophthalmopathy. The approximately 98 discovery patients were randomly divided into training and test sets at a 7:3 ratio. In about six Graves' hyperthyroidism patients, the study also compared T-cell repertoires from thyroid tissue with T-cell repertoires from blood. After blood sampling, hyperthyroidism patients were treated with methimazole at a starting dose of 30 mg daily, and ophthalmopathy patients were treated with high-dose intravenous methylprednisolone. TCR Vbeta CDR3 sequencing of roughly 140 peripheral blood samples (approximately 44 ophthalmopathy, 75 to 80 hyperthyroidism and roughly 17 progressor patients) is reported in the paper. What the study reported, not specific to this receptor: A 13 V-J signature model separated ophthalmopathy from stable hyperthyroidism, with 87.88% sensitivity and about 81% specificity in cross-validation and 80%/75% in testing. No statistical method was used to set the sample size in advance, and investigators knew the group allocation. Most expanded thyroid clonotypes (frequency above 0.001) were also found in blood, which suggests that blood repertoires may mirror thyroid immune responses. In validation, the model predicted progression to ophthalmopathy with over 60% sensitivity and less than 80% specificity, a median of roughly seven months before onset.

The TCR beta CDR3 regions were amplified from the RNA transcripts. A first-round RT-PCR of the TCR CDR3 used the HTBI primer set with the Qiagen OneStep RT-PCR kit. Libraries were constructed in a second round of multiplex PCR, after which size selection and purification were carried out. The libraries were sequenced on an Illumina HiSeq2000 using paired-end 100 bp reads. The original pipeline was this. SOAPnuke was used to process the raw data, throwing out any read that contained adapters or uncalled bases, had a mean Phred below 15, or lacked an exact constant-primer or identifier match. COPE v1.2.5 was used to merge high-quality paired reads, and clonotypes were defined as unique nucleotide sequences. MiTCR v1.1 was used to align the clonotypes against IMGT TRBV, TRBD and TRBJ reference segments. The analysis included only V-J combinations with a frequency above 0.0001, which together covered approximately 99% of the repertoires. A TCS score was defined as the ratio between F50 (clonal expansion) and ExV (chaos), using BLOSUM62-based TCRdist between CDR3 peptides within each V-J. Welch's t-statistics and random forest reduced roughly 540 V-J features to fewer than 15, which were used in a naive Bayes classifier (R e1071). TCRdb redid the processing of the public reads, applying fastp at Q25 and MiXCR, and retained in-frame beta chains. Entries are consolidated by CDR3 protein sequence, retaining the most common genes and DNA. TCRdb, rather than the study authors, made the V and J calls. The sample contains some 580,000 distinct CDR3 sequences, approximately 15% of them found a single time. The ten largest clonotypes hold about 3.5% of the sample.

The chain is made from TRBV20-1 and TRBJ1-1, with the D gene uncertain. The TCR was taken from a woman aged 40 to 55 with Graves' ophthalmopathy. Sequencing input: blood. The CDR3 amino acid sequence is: CSARDANRLNTEAFF. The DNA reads TGCAGTGCTAGGGACGCCAATCGATTGAACACTGAAGCTTTCTTT.